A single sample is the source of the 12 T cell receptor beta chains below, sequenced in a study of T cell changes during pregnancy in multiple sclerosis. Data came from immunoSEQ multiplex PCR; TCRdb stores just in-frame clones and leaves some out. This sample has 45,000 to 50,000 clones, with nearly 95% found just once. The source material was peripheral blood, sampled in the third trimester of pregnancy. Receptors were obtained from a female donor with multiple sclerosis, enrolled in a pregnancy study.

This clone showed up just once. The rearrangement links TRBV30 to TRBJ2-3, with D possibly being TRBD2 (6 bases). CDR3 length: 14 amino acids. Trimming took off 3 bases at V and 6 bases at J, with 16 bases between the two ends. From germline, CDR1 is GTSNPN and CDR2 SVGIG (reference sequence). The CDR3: CAWSRATRMDTQYF. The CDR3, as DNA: TGTGCCTGGAGCAGGGCGACTAGGATGGATACGCAGTATTTT.

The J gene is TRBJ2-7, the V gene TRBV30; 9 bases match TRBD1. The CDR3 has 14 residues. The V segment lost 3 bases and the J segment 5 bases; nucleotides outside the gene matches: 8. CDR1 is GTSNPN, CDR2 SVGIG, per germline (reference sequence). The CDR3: CAWRPGTGYDEQYF. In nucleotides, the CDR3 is TGTGCCTGGAGGCCCGGGACAGGGTACGACGAGCAGTACTTC.

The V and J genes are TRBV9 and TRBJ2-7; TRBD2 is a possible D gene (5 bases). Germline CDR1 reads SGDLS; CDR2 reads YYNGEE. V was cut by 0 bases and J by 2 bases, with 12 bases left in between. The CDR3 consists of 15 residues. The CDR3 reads CASSVAVGEAYEQYF. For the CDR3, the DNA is TGTGCCAGCAGCGTAGCGGTCGGGGAAGCCTACGAGCAGTACTTC.

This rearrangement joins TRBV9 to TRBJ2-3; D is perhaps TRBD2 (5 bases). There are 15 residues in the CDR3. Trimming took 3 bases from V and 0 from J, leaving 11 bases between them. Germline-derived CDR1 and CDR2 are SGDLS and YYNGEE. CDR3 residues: CASSAERASTDTQYF. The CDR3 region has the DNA TGTGCCAGCAGCGCCGAGAGGGCAAGCACAGATACGCAGTATTTT.

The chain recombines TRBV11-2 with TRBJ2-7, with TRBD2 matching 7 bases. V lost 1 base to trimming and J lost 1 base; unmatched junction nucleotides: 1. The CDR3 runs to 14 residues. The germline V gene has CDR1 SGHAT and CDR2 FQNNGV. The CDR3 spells CASSLAGGSYEQYF. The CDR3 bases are TGTGCCAGCAGCTTAGCGGGGGGTTCCTACGAGCAGTACTTC.

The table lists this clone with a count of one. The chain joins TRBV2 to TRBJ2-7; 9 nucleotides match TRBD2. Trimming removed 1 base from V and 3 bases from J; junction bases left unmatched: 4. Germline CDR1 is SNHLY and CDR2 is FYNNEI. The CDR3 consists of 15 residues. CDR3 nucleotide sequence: TGTGCCAGCAGTGAAGTGAGACTAGCGGTCTACGAGCAGTACTTC. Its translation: CASSEVRLAVYEQYF.

The CDR3 bases are TGCGCCAGCAGGGTCGGTGGGGAGAACTATGGCTACACCTTC. This translates into CASRVGGENYGYTF. The chain has TRBV5-1 and TRBJ1-2; D is undetermined. V shed 5 bases and J shed 2 bases, with 13 bases lying between them. Looked up from germline, CDR1 is SGHRS and CDR2 is YFSETQ. The CDR3 runs 14 residues.

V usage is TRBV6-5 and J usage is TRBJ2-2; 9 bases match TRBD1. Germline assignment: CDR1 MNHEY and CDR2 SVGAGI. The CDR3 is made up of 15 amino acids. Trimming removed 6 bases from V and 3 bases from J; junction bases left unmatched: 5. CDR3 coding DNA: TGTGCCAGCAGCCGTGACAGGGGGGACACCGGGGAGCTGTTTTTT. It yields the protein CASSRDRGDTGELFF.

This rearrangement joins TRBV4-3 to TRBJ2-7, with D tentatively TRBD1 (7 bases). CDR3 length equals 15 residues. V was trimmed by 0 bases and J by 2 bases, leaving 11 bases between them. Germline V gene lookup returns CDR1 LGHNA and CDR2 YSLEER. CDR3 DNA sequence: TGCGCCAGCAGCCAAGACGGAGGGGGCCCCTACGAGCAGTACTTC. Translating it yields CASSQDGGGPYEQYF.

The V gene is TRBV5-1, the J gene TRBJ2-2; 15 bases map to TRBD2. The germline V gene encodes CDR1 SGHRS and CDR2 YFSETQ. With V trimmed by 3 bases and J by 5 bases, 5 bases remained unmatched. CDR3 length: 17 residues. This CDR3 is CASSSGLAGGQTGELFF. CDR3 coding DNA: TGCGCCAGCAGCTCGGGACTAGCGGGAGGACAAACCGGGGAGCTGTTTTTT.

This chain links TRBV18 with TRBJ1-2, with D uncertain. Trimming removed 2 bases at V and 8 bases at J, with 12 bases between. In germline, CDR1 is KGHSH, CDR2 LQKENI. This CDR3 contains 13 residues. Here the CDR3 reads CASSPGGSGGYTF. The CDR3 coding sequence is TGTGCCAGCTCACCAGGAGGTTCGGGCGGCTACACCTTC. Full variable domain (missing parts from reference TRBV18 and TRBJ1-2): NAGVMQNPRHLVRRRGQEARLRCSPMKGHSHVYWYRQLPEEGLKFMVYLQKENIIDESGMPKERFSAEFPKEGPSILRIQQVVRGDSAAYFCASSPGGSGGYTFGSGTRLTVV.

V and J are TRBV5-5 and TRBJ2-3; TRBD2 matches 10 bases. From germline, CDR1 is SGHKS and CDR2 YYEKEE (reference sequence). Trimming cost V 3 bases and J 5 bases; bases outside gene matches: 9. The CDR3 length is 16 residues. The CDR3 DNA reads TGTGCCAGCAGCTCCCCTAAGCGGGAGGGGCGAGATACGCAGTATTTT. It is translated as CASSSPKREGRDTQYF.